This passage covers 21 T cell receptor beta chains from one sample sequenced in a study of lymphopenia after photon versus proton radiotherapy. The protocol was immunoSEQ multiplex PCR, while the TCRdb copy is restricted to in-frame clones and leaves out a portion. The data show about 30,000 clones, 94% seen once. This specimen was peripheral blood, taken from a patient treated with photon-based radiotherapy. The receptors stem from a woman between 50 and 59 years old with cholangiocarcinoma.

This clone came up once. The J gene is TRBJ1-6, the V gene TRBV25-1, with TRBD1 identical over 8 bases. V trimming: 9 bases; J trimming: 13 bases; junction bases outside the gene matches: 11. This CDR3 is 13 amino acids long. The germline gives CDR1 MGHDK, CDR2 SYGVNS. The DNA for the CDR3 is TGTGCCAGTGCTGGGCAGGGGGCGCCCCCCCTCCACTTT. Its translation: CASAGQGAPPLHF.

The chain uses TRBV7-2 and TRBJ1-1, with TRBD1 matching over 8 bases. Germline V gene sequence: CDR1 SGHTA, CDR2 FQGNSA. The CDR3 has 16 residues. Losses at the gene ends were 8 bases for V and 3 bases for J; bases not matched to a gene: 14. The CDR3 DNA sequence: TGTGCCAGCGCAAAATTCTTCCAGGGGGCGCACACTGAAGCTTTCTTT. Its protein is CASAKFFQGAHTEAFF.

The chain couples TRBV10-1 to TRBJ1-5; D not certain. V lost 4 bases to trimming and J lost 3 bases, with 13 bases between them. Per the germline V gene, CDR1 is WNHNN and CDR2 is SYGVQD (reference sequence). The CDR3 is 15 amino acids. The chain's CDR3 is CASSVRAEDNQPQHF. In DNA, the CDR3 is TGCGCCAGCAGTGTAAGGGCAGAAGACAATCAGCCCCAGCATTTT.

The CDR3 bases are TGCGCCAGCAGCTTTTTTTCGGGACTTAGCACAGATACGCAGTATTTT. It encodes CASSFFSGLSTDTQYF. The chain is built from TRBV5-1 and TRBJ2-3, with a tentative D call TRBD2 (6 bases). This CDR3 has 16 amino acids. The ends were cut back, 2 bases at V and 0 bases at J, with 13 bases in the middle. From germline, CDR1 is SGHRS and CDR2 YFSETQ.

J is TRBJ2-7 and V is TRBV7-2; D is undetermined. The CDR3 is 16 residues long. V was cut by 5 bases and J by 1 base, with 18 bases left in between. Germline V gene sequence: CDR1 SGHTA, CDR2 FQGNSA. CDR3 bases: TGTGCCAGCAGCCGTCCCCCGTCCGTCGGATCCTACGAGCAGTACTTC. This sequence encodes CASSRPPSVGSYEQYF.

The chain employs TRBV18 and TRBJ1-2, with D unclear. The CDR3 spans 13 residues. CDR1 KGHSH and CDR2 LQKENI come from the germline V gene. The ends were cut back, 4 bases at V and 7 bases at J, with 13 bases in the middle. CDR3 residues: CASSQEVIGGYTF. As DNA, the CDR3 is TGTGCCAGCTCACAAGAGGTTATCGGTGGCTACACCTTC.

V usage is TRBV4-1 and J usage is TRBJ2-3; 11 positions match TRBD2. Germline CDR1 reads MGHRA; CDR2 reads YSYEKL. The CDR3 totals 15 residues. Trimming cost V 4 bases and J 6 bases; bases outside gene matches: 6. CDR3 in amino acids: CASSPLAGGGDTQYF. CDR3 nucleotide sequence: TGCGCCAGCAGCCCCCTAGCGGGGGGCGGGGATACGCAGTATTTT.

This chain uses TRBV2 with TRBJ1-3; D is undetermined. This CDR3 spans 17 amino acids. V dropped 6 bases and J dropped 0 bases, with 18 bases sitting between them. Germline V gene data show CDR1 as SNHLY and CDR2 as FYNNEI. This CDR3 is CASSYSFGHLSGNTIYF. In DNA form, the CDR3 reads TGTGCCAGCAGCTACTCTTTCGGGCACCTCTCTGGAAACACCATATATTTT. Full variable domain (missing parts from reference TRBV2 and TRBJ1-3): EPEVTQTPSHQVTQMGQEVILRCVPISNHLYFYWYRQILGQKVEFLVSFYNNEISEKSEIFDDQFSVERPDGSNFTLKIRSTKLEDSAMYFCASSYSFGHLSGNTIYFGEGSWLTVV.

CDR3 protein: CASSPGMGERNTEAFF. In nucleotides, the CDR3 is TGCGCCAGCAGCCCGGGTATGGGGGAGCGGAACACTGAAGCTTTCTTT. The V and J genes are TRBV5-1 and TRBJ1-1; D perhaps matches TRBD1 (5 bases). V was trimmed by 4 bases and J by 1 base, leaving 17 bases between them. The CDR3 consists of 16 residues. CDR1 and CDR2 from the germline V gene are SGHRS and YFSETQ.

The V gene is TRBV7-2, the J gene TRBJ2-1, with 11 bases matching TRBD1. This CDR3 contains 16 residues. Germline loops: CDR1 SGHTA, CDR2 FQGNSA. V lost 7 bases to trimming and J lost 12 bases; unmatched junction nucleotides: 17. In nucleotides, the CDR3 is TGTGCCAGCACCCCGAGCGCGGGACAGGGGGTATTAGGGCAGTTCTTC. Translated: CASTPSAGQGVLGQFF.

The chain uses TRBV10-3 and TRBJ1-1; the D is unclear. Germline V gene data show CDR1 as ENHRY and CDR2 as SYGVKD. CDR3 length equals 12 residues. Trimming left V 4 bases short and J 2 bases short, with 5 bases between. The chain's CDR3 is CAISVSNTEAFF. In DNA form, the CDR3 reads TGTGCCATCAGTGTGTCCAACACTGAAGCTTTCTTT.

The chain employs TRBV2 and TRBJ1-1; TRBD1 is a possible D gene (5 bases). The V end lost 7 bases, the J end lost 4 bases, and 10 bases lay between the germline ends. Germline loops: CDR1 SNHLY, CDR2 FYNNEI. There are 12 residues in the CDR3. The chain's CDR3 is CASIPGGTEAFF. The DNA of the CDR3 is TGTGCCAGCATACCGGGGGGCACTGAAGCTTTCTTT.

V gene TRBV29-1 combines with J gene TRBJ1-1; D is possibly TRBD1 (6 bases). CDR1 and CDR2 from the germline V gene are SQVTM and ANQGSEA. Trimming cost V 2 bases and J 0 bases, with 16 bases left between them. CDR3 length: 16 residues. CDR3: CSVERQANSMNTEAFF. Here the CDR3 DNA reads TGCAGCGTTGAAAGACAGGCTAACTCAATGAACACTGAAGCTTTCTTT.

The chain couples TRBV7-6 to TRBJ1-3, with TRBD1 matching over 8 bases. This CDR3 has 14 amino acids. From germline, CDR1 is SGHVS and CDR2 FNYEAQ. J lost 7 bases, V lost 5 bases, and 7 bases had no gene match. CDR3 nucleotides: TGTGCCAGCAGCGGCACCGGGACAGGCAACACCATATATTTT. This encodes CASSGTGTGNTIYF. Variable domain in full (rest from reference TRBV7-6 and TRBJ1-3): GAGVSQSPRYKVTKRGQDVALRCDPISGHVSLYWYRQALGQGPEFLTYFNYEAQQDKSGLPNDRFSAERPEGSISTLTIQRTEQRDSAMYRCASSGTGTGNTIYFGEGSWLTVV.

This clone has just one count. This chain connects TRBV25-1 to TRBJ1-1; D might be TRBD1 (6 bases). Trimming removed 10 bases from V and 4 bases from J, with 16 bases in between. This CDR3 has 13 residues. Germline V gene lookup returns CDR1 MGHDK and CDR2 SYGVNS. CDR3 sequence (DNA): TGTGCCACCGCAGGCGGGGGCATCACTGAAGCTTTCTTT. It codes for CATAGGGITEAFF.

DNA for the CDR3: TGTGCCATCAGTGAGTCACAGACGGCTAATGAAAAACTGTTTTTT. It yields the protein CAISESQTANEKLFF. V gene TRBV10-3 combines with J gene TRBJ1-4; D is undetermined. CDR3 length: 15 amino acids. Germline CDR1 reads ENHRY; CDR2 reads SYGVKD. The V end was cut by 0 bases, the J end by 3 bases, with 8 bases between.

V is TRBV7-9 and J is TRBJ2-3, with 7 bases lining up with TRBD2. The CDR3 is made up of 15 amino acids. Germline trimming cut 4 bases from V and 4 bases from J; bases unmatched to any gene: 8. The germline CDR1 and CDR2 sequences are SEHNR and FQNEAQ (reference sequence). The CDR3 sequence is CASSSQRGGADTQYF. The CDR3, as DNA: TGTGCCAGCAGCTCACAGCGGGGAGGGGCAGATACGCAGTATTTT.

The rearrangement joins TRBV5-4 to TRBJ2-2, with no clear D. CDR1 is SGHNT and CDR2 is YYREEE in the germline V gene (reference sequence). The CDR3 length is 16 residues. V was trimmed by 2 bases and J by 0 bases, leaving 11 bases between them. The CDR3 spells CASSFRTESNTGELFF. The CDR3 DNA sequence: TGTGCCAGCAGCTTCCGTACAGAGTCGAACACCGGGGAGCTGTTTTTT.

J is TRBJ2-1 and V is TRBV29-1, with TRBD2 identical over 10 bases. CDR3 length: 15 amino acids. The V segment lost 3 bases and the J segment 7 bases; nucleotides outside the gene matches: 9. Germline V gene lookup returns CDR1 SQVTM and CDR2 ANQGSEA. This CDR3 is CSVDRTSGVFNEQFF. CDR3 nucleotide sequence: TGCAGCGTTGATCGGACTAGCGGAGTTTTTAATGAGCAGTTCTTC.

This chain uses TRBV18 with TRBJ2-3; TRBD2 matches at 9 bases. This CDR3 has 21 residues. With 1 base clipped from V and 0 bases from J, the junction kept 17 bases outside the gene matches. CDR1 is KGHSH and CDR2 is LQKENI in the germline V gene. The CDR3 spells CASSPQIMRAGGRLSTDTQYF. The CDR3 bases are TGTGCCAGCTCACCACAGATCATGCGAGCGGGGGGCAGATTAAGCACAGATACGCAGTATTTT.

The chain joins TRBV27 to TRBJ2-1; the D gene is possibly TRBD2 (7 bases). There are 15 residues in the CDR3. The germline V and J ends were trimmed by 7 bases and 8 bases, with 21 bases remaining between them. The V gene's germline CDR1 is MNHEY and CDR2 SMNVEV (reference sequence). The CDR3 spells CASTLGGLTRDEQFF. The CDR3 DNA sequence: TGTGCCAGCACCCTAGGGGGACTAACCAGGGATGAGCAGTTCTTC.